Included here is one T cell receptor (beta chain) sequence, with context. Its antigen is unknown. This entry belongs to a study of cytotoxic CD8 clonotypes in ibrutinib-treated CLL. In the study overall: Following a median approximately twelve months of treatment, with a range of 6 to 36, response samples were taken. General observations from the study: Public clonotypes, rarely seen, contracted or held steady on treatment. Baseline clonality, above age-matched healthy donor levels, tracked circulating CD8+ T-cell counts.

Method: immunoSEQ multiplex PCR; TCRdb's copy keeps in-frame clones and lacks some. The repertoire consists of over 150,000 clones, with over 60% occurring once and the leading ten covering roughly 13%. The sequenced sample was PBMCs, obtained after 24 months of ibrutinib treatment. This receptor was identified in a human donor with chronic lymphocytic leukemia.

The CDR3 here is CASSKDSSNIQYF. For the CDR3, the DNA is TGTGCCAGCAGCAAGGACAGTTCAAACATTCAGTACTTC. The rearrangement links TRBV5-4 to TRBJ2-4; the D gene is possibly TRBD1 (6 bases). V was cut by 4 bases and J by 6 bases, with 11 bases left in between. CDR1 is SGHNT, CDR2 YYREEE, per germline (reference sequence). The CDR3 has 13 residues. The full variable domain, in which reference TRBV5-4 and TRBJ2-4 provide the parts outside the CDR3, is ETGVTQSPTHLIKTRGQQVTLRCSSQSGHNTVSWYQQALGQGPQFIFQYYREEENGRGNFPPRFSGLQFPNYSSELNVNALELDDSALYLCASSKDSSNIQYFGAGTRLSVL.